This TCR beta chain was recorded in a study of T-cell memory formation after mild COVID-19. Study-wide results and caveats: CD4/CD8 balance held among clones contracting day 15 to 85, and later expanders leaned CD4+.

Germline V CDR1 and CDR2: MNHNS, SASEGT. There are 15 residues in the CDR3. With 11 bases removed from V and 2 bases from J, the gap between germline ends came to 21 bases. Notes on this clonotype: The target antigen is unknown.

TCRdb analysed the 5' RACE reads with MiXCR anew, one entry per CDR3 protein. The profile shows hundreds of thousands of distinct CDR3 sequences, roughly a fifth of them singletons. The chain employs TRBV6-1 and TRBJ1-1, with D uncertain. The sequencing sample was made of PBMCs or a T cell subset sorted from them (not recorded which). The sequence came from an adult woman who had mild COVID-19 (a few samples of this study predate the infection). Cell type and time point are not known. CDR3 bases: TGTGCCGGTCACAAGGATGGCTTGGTAAACACTGAAGCTTTCTTT. Amino acid sequence: CAGHKDGLVNTEAFF.